The rows below give T cell receptor beta chains drawn from one sample of a study of cytomegalovirus exposure and HLA in healthy donors. Assay used: immunoSEQ multiplex PCR; TCRdb lists only in-frame clones, some missing. The profile covers some 110,000 clones, with 76% appearing a single time and more than 1.5% taken by the ten largest. The sequencing input was PBMCs. The source of these receptors is a man aged 50-60 years in good health and CMV-seronegative. Both conserved end residues are trimmed from each CDR3. Fields, in order: V gene, CDR3 protein.

TRBV7-3 | ASSLNSGNSPLH
TRBV6-5 | ASSSPGGGEAF
TRBV2 | ASRGTGNTGELF
TRBV7-2 | ASSLERGSAADTQY
TRBV7-9 | ASSPPDRVHGYT
TRBV4-1 | ASSQVPGMDEKLF
TRBV2 | ASSEKVGPDLPNTEAF
TRBV4-1 | ASSQDLGRAVVTQY
TRBV5-1 | ASSPERGSTDTQY
TRBV10-1 | ASSVGLAGWETQY